This entry concerns a single TCR beta chain. Antigen specificity is unknown. CDR1 is LNHDA and CDR2 is SQIVND in the germline V gene (reference sequence). Trimming removed 8 bases at V and 0 bases at J, with 11 bases between. The CDR3 covers 15 residues. The data belong to a study of T cell responses to AZD1222 COVID-19 vaccine. Study outcomes and limitations: Clonal diversity was possibly underestimated, and the donors were mostly white British, with more females. The study identified only six AZD1222 recipients as seropositive at baseline. Vaccine-related CD4 TCRs covered spike, predominating at 160-218 and 743-854.

Assay used: immunoSEQ multiplex PCR; TCRdb lists only in-frame clones, some missing. The sample lists roughly 96,000 clones; around 87% were seen once. The specimen was peripheral blood, collected 28 days after the second AZD1222 dose. The receptor was derived from an adult who received the AZD1222 COVID-19 vaccine. The J gene is TRBJ1-6, the V gene TRBV19; the D gene is possibly TRBD1 (5 bases). The CDR3 nucleotides are TGTGCCAGTTCCACACAGGCCTCCTATAATTCACCCCTCCACTTT. Its protein is CASSTQASYNSPLHF.